The source of this TCR beta chain is a study of cytomegalovirus exposure and HLA in healthy donors. The PCR had 60 Vbeta and 13 Jbeta primers. Only in-frame clones appear in the TCRdb table, and some are missing; sequencing was by immunoSEQ multiplex PCR. Among about 130,000 clones, 82% were seen once, and the ten largest hold 1.2%. The sequenced sample was PBMCs. This TCR was sampled from a boy younger than 18 in good health and CMV-seronegative.

CDR3 amino acids: CASRPTSGISYEQYF. The CDR3 bases are TGTGCCAGCAGGCCGACTAGCGGAATCTCCTACGAGCAGTACTTC. The chain uses TRBV6-6 and TRBJ2-7; TRBD2 matches 9 bases. The junction had 6 bases not matched to a gene; V was cut back by 6 bases and J by 0 bases. The CDR3 length is 15 residues. The germline V gene has CDR1 MNHNY and CDR2 SVGAGI (reference sequence).